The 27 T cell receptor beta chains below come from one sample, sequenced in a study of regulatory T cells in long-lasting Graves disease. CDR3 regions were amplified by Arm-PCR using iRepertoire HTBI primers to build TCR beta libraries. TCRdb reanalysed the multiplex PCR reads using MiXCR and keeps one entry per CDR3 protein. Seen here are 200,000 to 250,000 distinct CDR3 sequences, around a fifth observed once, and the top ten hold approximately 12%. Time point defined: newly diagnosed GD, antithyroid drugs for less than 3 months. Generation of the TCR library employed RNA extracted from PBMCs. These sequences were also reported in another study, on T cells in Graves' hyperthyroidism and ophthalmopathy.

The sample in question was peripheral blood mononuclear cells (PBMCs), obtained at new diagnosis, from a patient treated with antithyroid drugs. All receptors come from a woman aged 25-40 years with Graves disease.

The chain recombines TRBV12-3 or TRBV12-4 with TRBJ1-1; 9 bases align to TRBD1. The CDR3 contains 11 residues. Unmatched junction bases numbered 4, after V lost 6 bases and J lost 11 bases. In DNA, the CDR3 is TGTGCCAGCAGAGGGACAGGGCACGCTTTCTTT. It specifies CASRGTGHAFF.

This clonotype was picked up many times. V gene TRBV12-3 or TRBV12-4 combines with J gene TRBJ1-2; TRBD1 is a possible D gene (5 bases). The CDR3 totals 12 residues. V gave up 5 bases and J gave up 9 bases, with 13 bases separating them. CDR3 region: CASSRGERSYTF. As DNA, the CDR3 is TGTGCCAGCAGTCGAGGGGAGAGGAGCTACACCTTC.

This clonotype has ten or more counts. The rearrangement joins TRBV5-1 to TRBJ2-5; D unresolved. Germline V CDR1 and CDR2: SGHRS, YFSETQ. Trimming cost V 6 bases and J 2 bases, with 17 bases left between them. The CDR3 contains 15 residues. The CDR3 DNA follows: TGCGCCAGCACCACCCGAAAGAGTGATCAAGAGACCCAGTACTTC. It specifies CASTTRKSDQETQYF.

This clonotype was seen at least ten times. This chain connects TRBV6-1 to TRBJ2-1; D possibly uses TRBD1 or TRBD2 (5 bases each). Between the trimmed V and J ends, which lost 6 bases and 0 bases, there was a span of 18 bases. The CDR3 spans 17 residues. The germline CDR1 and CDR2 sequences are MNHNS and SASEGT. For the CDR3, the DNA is TGTGCCAGCAGCAGGGACCCCGTACTAAGCTCCTACAATGAGCAGTTCTTC. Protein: CASSRDPVLSSYNEQFF.

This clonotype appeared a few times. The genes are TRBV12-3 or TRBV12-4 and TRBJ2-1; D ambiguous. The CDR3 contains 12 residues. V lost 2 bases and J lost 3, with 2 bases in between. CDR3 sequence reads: CASSLHYNEQFF. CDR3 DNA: TGTGCCAGCAGTTTACACTACAATGAGCAGTTCTTC.

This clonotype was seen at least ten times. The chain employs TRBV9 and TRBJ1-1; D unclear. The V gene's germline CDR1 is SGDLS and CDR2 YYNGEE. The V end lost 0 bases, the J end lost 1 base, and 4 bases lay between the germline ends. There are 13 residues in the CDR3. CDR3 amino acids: CASSVVRNTEAFF. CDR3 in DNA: TGTGCCAGCAGCGTAGTCAGGAACACTGAAGCTTTCTTT.

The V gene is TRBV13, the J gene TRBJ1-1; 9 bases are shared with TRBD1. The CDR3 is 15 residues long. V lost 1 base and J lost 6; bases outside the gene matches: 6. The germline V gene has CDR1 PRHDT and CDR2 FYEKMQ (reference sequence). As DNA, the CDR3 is TGTGCCAGCAGCTTAGAAGGGACAGGGAGGGCTGAAGCTTTCTTT. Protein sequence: CASSLEGTGRAEAFF.

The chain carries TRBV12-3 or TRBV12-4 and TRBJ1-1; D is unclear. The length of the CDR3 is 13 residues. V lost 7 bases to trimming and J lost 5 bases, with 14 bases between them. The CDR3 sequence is CASTQKWRTEAFF. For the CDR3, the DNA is TGTGCCAGCACCCAAAAGTGGAGGACTGAAGCTTTCTTT.

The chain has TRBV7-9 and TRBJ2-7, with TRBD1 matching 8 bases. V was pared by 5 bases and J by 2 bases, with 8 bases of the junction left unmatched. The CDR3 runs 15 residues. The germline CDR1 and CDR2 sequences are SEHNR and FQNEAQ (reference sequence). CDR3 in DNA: TGTGCCAGCAGCCCCAGGGGGCGGATGGCCTACGAGCAGTACTTC. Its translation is CASSPRGRMAYEQYF.

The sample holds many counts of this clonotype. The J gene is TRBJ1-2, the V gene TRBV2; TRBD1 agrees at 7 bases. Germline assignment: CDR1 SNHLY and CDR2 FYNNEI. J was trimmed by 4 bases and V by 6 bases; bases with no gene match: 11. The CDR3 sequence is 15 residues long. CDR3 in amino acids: CASSPQGGLGYGYTF. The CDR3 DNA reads TGTGCCAGCAGCCCCCAAGGGGGCCTCGGCTATGGCTACACCTTC.

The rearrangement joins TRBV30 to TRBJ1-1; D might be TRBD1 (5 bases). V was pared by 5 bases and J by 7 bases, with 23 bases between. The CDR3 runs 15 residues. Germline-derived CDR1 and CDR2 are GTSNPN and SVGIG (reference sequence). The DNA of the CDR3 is TGTGCCTGGTTGAGTCGTCACTTGGGGGAGGGTGAAGCTTTCTTT. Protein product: CAWLSRHLGEGEAFF. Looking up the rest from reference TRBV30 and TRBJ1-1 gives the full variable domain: SQTIHQWPATLVQPVGSPLSLECTVEGTSNPNLYWYRQAAGRGLQLLFYSVGIGQISSEVPQNLSASRPQDRQFILSSKKLLLSDSGFYLCAWLSRHLGEGEAFFGQGTRLTVV.

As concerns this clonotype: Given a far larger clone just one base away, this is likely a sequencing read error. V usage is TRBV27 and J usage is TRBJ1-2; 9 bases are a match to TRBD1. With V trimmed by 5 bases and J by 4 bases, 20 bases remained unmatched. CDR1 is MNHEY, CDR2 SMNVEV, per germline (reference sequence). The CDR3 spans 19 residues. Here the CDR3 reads CASSEPGQGYGPHPYGYTF. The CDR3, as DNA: TGTGCCAGCAGTGAACCGGGACAGGGCTACGGCCCCCACCCCTATGGCTACACCTTC.

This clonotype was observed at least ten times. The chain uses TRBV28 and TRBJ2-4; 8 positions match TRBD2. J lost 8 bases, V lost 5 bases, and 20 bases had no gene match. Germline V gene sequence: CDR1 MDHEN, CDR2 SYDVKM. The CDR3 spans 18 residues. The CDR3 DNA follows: TGTGCCAGCAGTCCTAGGACTAGCCTCAACCATCGGACACACATTCAGTACTTC. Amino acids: CASSPRTSLNHRTHIQYF.

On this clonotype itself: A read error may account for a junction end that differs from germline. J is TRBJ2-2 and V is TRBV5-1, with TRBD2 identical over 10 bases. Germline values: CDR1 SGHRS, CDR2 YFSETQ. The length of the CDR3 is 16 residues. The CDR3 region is CASSSLLAGNTGERFF. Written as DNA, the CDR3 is TGCGCCAGCAGCTCTTTACTAGCGGGGAACACCGGGGAGCGGTTTTTT. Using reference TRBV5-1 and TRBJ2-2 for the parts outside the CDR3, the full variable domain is KAGVTQTPRYLIKTRGQQVTLSCSPISGHRSVSWYQQTPGQGLQFLFEYFSETQRNKGNFPGRFSGRQFSNSRSEMNVSTLELGDSALYLCASSSLLAGNTGERFFGEGSRLTVL.

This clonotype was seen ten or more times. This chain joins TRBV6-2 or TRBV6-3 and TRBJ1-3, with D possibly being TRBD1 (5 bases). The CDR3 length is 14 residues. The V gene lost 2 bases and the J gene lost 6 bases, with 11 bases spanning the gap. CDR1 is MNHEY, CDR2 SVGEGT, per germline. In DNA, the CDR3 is TGTGCCAGCAGTTACGCGGGGCAGTTAAACACCATATATTTT. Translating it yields CASSYAGQLNTIYF.

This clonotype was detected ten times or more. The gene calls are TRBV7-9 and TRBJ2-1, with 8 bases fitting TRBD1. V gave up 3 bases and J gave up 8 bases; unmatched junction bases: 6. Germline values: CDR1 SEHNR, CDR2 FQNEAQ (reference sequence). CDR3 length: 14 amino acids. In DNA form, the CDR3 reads TGTGCCAGCAGCTTCTGGACAGGGTTGGATGAGCAGTTCTTC. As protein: CASSFWTGLDEQFF.

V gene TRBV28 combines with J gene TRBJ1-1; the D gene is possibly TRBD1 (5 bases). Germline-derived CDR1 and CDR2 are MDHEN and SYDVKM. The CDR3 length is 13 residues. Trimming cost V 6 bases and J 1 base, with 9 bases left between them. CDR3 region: CASRGDGNTEAFF. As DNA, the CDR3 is TGTGCCAGCAGGGGGGACGGGAACACTGAAGCTTTCTTT.

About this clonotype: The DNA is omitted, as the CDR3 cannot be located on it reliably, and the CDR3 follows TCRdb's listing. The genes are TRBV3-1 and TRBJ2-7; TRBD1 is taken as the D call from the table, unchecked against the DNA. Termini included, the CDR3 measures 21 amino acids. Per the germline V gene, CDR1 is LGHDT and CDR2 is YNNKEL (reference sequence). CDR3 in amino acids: CASSFYICTTYPGISSYEQYF.

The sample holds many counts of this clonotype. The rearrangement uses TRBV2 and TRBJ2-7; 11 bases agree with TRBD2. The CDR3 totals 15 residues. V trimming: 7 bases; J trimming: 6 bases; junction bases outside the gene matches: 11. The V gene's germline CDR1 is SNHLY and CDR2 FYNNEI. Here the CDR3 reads CASTELAGAPAEQYF. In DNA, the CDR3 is TGTGCCAGCACCGAACTAGCGGGGGCCCCCGCCGAGCAGTACTTC.

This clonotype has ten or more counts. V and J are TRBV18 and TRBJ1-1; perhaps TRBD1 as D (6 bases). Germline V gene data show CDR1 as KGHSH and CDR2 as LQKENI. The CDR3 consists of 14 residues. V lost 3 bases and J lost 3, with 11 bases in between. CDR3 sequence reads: CASSPMNRDTEAFF. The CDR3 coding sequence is TGTGCCAGCTCACCGATGAACAGGGACACTGAAGCTTTCTTT.

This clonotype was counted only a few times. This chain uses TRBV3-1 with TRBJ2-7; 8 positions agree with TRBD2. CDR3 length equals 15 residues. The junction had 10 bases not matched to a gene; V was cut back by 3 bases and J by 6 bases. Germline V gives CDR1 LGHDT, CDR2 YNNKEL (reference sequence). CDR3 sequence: CASSHRSGREAEQYF. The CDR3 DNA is TGTGCCAGCAGCCACCGATCCGGGAGGGAGGCCGAGCAGTACTTC.

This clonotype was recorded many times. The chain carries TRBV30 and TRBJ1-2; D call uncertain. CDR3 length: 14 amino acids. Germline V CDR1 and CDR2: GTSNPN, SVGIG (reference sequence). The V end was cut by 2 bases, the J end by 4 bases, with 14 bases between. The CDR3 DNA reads TGTGCCTGGAGTAGGGTCGGGAATAGCTATGGCTACACCTTC. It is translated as CAWSRVGNSYGYTF.

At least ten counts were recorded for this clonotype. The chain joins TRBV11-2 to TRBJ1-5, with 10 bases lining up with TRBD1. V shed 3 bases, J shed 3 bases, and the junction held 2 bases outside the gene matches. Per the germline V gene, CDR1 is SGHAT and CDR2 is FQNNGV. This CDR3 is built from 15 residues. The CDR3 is CASSLGQGFNQPQHF. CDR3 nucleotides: TGTGCCAGCAGCTTGGGACAGGGGTTCAATCAGCCCCAGCATTTT.

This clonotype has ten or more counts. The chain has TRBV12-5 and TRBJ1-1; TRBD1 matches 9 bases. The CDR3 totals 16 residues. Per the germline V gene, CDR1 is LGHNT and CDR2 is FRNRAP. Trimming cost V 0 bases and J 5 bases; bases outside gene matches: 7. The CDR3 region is CASGLVRGTGITEAFF. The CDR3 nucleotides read TGTGCTAGTGGTTTGGTACGGGGGACAGGGATAACTGAAGCTTTCTTT.

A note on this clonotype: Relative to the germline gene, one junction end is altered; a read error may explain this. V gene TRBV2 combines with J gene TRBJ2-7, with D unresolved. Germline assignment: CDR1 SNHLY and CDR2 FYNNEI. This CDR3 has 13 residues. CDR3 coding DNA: TGTGCCAGCAGTGTGGGGATGGGCTACGAGCATCACTTC. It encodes CASSVGMGYEHHF.

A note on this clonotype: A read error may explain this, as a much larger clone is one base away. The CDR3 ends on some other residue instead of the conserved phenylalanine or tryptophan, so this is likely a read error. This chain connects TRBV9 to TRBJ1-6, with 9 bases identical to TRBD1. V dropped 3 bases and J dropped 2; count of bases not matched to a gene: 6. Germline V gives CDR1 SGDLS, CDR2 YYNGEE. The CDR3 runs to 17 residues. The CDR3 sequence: CASSGVQGATYNSPLHS. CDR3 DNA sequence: TGTGCCAGCAGCGGAGTACAGGGGGCGACCTATAATTCACCCCTCCACTCT.

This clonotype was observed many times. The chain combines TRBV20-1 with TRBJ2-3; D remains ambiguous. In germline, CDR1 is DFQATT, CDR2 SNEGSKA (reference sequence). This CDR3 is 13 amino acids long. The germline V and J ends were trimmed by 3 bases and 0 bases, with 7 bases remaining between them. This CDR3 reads CSARRPSTDTQYF. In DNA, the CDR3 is TGCAGTGCTAGGCGTCCAAGCACAGATACGCAGTATTTT.